The sequence of this T cell receptor beta chain was determined in a study of shared clonotypes between healthy human individuals. Donation came from healthy HIV-negative adults that had no recent acute infections or vaccinations. The test was conducted at deep level. Method: immunoSEQ multiplex PCR; TCRdb's copy keeps in-frame clones and lacks some. Counted here are over a million clones, roughly 96% occurring once; the ten biggest clones make up roughly 1.1%. This CDR3 has 19 amino acids. CDR1 LNHDA and CDR2 SQIVND come from the germline V gene (reference sequence). The V gene end was trimmed by 4 bases and the J gene end by 2 bases; junction bases not matched to a gene: 12.

This sequence was found in a man aged 25-40 years in good health. Sequenced input: naive CD4+ T cells sorted from blood. Subset noted: CD45RA+ positively selected. The chain links TRBV19 to TRBJ2-1, with 12 bases identical to TRBD1. CDR3 region: CASSSFVPGQGATYNEQFF. In nucleotides, the CDR3 is TGTGCCAGTAGTAGTTTTGTCCCGGGACAGGGGGCGACCTACAATGAGCAGTTCTTC.